This T cell receptor (beta chain) is from a study of blood T cell repertoires in COVID-19 (dated by TCRdb to 2018 to 2021). With respect to the entire study: Collaborator samples came from the United States, Italy and Spain and covered acute and convalescent phases of COVID-19. The material from the prospective study consisted of cDNA or gDNA derived from T cells, B-cell-depleted T cells, or PBMCs. Subjects who had been exposed to COVID-19, were actively infected with it, or had recovered from it provided the deeply sampled blood TCRbeta repertoires that made up the dataset. The repertoires were released in a freely available public database meant as a resource for research on the immune response to SARS-CoV-2. The samples were drawn from two sources: the first 160 participants of the ongoing ImmuneRACE study, and 1,200 or so subjects contributed by 6 global collaborators. A de-identified subject ID, COVID-19 status, age in years and sex were almost always included in the sample metadata. HLA class I and class II types, where available, came from metadata supplied by the sample provider rather than from assay-based typing. What the authors observed across the whole study: The amount of clinical and demographic metadata varied by source and participant and was provided uncurated.

Comment on this clone: Its antigen is unknown. Per-nucleotide qualities are absent, and no much larger clonotype sits a single base away.

Collaborating institutions collected whole blood in K2EDTA tubes following their own protocols. For TCRbeta analysis, collaborator samples were shipped as frozen whole blood, as isolated PBMCs, or as DNA extracted from either sample type. The germline V and J ends show losses of 7 bases and 4 bases respectively, and no gene match explains 5 bases of the junction. For CDR1 and CDR2, the germline V gene lists SNHLY and FYNNEI. Inclusive of the bounding cysteine and phenylalanine, the CDR3 is 13 residues long. The entry retains the CDR3 DNA only, 39 bases that are in frame from base 1. TCRbeta CDR3 regions were amplified from genomic DNA using the immunoSEQ Assay, a bias-controlled multiplex PCR. The authors' pipeline ran thus. Within the assay, amplification of reference gene primers was used to estimate how many nucleated cells each sample contained. To quantify the absolute abundance of each unique TCRbeta CDR3 rearrangement, sequence reads were collapsed and filtered. For each sample, productive Simpson clonality was calculated as the square root of Simpson's diversity index over productive rearrangements. The table was pulled from immuneACCESS by TCRdb, which kept in-frame rearrangements only. Such tables lose some clones; where checked, under half of the loss comes from unresolved V genes, and the rest has no known cause. V and J calls plus clone size are reproduced from that table; the DNA served to infer D and trimming. This sample holds under 250,000 clones; approximately 84% were observed only once. The top ten constitute under 5% of the sample.

The sample consisted of peripheral blood. This clonotype originated in a man aged 45-65 years with active or convalescent COVID-19. Recombination connected TRBV2 to TRBJ1-2; TRBD1 agrees with 8 junctional bases. The CDR3 region: CASTKDRGYGYTF. The DNA reads as follows: TGTGCCAGCACCAAAGACAGGGGCTATGGCTACACCTTC.